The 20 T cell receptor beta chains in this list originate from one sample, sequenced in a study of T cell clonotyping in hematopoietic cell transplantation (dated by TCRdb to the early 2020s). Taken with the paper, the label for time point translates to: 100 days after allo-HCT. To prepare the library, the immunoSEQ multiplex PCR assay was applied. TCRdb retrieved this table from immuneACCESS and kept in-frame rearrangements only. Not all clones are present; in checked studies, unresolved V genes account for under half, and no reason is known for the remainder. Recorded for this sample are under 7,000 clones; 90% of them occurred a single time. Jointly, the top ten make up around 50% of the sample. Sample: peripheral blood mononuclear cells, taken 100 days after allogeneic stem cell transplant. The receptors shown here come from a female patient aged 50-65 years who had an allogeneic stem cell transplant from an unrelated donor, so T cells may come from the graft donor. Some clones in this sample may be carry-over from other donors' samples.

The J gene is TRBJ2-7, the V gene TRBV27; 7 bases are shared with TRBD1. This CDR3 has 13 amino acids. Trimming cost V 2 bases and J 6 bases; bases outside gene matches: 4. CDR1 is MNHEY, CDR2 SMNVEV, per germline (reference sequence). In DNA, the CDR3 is TGTGCCAGCAGTTTAGGGGCAGGGGGCGAGCAGTACTTC. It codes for CASSLGAGGEQYF.

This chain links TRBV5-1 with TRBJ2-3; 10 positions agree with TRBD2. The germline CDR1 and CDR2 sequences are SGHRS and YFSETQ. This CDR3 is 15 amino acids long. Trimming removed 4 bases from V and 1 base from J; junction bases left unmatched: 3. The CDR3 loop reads CASSVLAGGTDTQYF. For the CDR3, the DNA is TGCGCCAGCAGCGTGCTAGCGGGGGGCACAGATACGCAGTATTTT.

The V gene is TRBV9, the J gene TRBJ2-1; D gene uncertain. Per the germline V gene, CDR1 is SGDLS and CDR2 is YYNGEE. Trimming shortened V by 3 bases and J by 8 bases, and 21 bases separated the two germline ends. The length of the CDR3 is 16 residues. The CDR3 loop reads CASSGKRLSVIDEQFF. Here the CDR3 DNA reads TGTGCCAGCAGCGGGAAGCGACTCTCCGTAATAGATGAGCAGTTCTTC. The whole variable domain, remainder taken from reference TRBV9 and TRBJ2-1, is DSGVTQTPKHLITATGQRVTLRCSPRSGDLSVYWYQQSLDQGLQFLIQYYNGEERAKGNILERFSAQQFPDLHSELNLSSLELGDSALYFCASSGKRLSVIDEQFFGPGTRLTVL.

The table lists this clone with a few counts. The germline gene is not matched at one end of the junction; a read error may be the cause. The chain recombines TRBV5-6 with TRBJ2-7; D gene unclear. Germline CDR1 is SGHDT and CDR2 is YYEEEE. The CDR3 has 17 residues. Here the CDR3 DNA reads TGTGCCAGCAGCTCGACCTTTGGAGCGCAGTACTCCCACGAGCAGTACTTC. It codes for CASSSTFGAQYSHEQYF.

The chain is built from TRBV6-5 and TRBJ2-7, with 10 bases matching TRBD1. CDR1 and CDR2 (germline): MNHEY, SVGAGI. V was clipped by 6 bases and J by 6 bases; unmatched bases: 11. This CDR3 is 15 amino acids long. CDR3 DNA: TGTGCCAGCAGCCTGCATGAGGACAGGGGGAGCGAGCAGTACTTC. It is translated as CASSLHEDRGSEQYF.

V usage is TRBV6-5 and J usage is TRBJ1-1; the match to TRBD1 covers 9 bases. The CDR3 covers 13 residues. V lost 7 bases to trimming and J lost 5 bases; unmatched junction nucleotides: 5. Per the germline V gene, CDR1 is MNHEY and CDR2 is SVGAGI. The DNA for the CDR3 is TGTGCCAGCACTCAACAGGGGGCAACTGAAGCTTTCTTT. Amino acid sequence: CASTQQGATEAFF.

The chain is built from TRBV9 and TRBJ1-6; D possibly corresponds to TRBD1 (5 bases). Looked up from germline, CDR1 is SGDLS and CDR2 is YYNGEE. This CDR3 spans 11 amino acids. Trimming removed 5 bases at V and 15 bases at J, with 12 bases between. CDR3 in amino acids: CASRAGGVLHF. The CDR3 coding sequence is TGTGCCAGCAGGGCGGGGGGTGTCCTCCACTTT.

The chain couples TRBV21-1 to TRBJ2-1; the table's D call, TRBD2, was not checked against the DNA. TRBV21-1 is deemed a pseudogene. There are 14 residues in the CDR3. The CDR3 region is CASRRRETGNEQFF. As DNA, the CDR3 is TGTGCCAGCAGACGACGAGAAACGGGGAATGAGCAGTTCTTC.

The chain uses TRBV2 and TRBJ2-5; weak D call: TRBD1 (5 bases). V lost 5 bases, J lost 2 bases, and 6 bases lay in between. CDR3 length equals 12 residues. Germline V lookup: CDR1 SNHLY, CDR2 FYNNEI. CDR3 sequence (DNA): TGTGCCAGCAGTAGACAGCAAGAGACCCAGTACTTC. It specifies CASSRQQETQYF. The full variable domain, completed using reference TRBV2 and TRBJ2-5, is EPEVTQTPSHQVTQMGQEVILRCVPISNHLYFYWYRQILGQKVEFLVSFYNNEISEKSEIFDDQFSVERPDGSNFTLKIRSTKLEDSAMYFCASSRQQETQYFGPGTRLLVL.

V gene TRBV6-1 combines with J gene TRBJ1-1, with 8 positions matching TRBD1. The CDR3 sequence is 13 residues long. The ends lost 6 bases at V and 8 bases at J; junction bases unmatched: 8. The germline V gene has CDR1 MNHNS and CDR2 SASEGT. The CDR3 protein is CASSDTGGGEAFF. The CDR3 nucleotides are TGTGCCAGCAGCGATACAGGGGGAGGGGAAGCTTTCTTT.

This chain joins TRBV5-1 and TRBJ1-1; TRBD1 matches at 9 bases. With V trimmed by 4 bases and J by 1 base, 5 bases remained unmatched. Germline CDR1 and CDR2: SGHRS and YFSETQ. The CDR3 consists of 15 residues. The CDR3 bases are TGCGCCAGCAGCGGAGAGACAGGGGGGAACACTGAAGCTTTCTTT. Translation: CASSGETGGNTEAFF.

The CDR3 bases are TGCGCCACCAGGGGGACAGGCCTCTATGGCTACACCTTC. Its translation: CATRGTGLYGYTF. The chain couples TRBV5-1 to TRBJ1-2, with 8 bases that match TRBD1. J was trimmed by 4 bases and V by 9 bases; bases with no gene match: 8. CDR1 is SGHRS and CDR2 is YFSETQ in the germline V gene. This CDR3 comprises 13 residues.

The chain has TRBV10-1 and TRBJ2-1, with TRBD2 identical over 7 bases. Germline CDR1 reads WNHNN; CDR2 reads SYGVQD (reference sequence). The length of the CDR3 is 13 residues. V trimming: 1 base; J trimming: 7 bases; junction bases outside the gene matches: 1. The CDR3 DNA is TGCGCCAGCAGTGAGTGGGGGGGTAATGAGCAGTTCTTC. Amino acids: CASSEWGGNEQFF.

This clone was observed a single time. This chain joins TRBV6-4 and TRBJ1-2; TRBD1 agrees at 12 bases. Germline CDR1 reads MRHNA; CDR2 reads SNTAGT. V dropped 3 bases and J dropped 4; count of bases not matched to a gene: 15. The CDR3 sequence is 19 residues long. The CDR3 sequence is CASSEVPGTGGERLYGYTF. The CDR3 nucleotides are TGTGCCAGCAGTGAAGTCCCCGGGACAGGGGGCGAAAGGCTCTATGGCTACACCTTC.

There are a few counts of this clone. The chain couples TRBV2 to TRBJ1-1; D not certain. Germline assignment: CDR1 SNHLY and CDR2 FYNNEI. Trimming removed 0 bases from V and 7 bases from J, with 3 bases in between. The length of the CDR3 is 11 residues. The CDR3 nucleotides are TGTGCCAGCAGTGAAGCGGATGAAGCTTTCTTT. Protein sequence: CASSEADEAFF.

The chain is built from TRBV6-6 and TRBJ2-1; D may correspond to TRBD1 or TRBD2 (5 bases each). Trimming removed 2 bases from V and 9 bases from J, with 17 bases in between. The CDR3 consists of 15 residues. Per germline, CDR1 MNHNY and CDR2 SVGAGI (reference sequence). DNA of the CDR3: TGTGCCAGCAGTTACGGACGGGACCAAAAGGGTGAGCAGTTCTTC. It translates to CASSYGRDQKGEQFF.

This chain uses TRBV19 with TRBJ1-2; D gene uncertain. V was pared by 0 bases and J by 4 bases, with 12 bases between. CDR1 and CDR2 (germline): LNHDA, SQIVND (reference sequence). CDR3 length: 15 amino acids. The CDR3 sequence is CASSIDLGRIYGYTF. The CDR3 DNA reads TGTGCCAGTAGTATAGATCTGGGCAGGATCTATGGCTACACCTTC.

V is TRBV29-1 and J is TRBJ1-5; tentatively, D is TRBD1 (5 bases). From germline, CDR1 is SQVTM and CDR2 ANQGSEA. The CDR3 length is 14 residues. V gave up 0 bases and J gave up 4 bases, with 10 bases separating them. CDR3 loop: CSVEDSYRNQPQHF. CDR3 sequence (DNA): TGCAGCGTTGAAGATTCGTACAGGAATCAGCCCCAGCATTTT.

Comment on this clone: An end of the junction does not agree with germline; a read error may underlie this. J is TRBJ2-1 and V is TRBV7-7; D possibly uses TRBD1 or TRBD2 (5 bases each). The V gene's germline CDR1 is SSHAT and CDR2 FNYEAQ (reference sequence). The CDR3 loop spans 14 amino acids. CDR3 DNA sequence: TGTGCTAGCAACGAGGGGTATGGAGCGTTCGGGCAGTTCTTC. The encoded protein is CASNEGYGAFGQFF.

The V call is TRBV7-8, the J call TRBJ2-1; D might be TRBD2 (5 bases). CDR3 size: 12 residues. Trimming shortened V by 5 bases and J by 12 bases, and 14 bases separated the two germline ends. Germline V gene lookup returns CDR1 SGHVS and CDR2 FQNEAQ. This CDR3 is CASSRGGLGQFF. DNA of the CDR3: TGTGCCAGCAGCCGGGGTGGTCTGGGGCAGTTCTTC.